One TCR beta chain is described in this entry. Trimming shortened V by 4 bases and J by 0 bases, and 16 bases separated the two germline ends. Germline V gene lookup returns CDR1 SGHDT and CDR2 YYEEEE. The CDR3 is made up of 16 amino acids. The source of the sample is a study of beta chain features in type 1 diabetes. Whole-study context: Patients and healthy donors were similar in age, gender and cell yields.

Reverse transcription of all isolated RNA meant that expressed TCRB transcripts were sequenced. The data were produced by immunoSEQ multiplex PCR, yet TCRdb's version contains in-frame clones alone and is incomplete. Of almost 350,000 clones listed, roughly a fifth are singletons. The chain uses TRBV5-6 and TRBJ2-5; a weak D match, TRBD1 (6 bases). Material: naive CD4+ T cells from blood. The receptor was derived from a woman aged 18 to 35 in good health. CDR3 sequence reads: CASSLLGASYQETQYF. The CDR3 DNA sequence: TGTGCCAGCAGCCTACTGGGGGCTTCGTACCAAGAGACCCAGTACTTC.